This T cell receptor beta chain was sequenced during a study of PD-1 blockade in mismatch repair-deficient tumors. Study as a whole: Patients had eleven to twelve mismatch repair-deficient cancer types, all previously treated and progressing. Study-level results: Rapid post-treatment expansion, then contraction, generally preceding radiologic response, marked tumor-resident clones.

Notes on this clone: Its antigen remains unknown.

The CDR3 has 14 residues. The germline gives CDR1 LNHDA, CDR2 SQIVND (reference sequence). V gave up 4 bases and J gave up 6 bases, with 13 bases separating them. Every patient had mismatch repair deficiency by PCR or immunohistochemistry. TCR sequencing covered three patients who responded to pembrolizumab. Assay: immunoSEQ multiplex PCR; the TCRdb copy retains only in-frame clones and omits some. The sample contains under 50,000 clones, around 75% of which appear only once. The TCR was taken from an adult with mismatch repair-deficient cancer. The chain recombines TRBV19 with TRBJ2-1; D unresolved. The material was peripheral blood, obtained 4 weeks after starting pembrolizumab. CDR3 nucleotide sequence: TGTGCCAGTAGTAGAGGCGCCCAGACCAATGAGCAGTTCTTC. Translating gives CASSRGAQTNEQFF.